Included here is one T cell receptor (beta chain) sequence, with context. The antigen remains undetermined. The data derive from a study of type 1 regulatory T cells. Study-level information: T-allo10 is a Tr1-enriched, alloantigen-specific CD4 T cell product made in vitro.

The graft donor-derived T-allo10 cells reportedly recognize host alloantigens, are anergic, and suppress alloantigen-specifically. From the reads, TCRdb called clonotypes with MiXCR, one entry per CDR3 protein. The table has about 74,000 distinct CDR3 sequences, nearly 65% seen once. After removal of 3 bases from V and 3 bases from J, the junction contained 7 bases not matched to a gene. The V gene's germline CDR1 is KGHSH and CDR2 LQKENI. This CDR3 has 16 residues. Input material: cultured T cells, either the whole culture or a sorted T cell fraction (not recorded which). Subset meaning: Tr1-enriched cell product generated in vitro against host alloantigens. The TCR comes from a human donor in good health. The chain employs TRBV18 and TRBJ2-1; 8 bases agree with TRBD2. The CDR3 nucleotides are TGTGCCAGCTCACCTGAACCGGGACTAGTCTACAATGAGCAGTTCTTC. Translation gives CASSPEPGLVYNEQFF.